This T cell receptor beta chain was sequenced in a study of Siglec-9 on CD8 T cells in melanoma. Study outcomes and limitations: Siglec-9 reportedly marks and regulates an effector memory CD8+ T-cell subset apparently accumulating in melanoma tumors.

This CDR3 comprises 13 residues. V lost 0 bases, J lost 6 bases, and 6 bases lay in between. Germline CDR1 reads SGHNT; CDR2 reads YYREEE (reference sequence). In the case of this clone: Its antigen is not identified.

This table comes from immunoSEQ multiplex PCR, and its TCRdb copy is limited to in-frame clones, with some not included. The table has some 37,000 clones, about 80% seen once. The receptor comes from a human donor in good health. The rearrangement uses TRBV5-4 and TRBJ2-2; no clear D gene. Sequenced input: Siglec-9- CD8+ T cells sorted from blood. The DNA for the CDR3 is TGTGCCAGCAGCTTGGCTCCCCCCGGGGAGCTGTTTTTT. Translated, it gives CASSLAPPGELFF.